The 27 T cell receptor beta chains below come from one sample, sequenced in a study of blood T cells in healthy people across ages. Through a sample-barcoded 5' primer and a J-beta primer mix, a second PCR was run for roughly 6 to 12 cycles. Using its own MiXCR run on the 5' RACE reads, TCRdb lists one record per CDR3 protein. The table lists around 800,000 distinct CDR3 sequences, around 50% of them singletons. The sequenced sample consisted of blood. These receptors originate from a man at least 80 years old in good health.

This chain links TRBV29-1 with TRBJ1-4, with D possibly TRBD1 on 6 matching bases. Germline V gives CDR1 SQVTM, CDR2 ANQGSEA. V lost 4 bases, J lost 10 bases, and 16 bases lay in between. The CDR3 runs 13 residues. The CDR3 reads CSVVASLGGKLFF. The CDR3 nucleotides read TGCAGCGTTGTGGCCAGTTTAGGGGGAAAACTGTTTTTT.

The rearrangement uses TRBV28 and TRBJ2-7, with 8 nucleotides matching TRBD1. The CDR3 contains 13 residues. Looked up from germline, CDR1 is MDHEN and CDR2 is SYDVKM. Trimming removed 5 bases from V and 5 bases from J; junction bases left unmatched: 5. In DNA form, the CDR3 reads TGTGCCAGCAGTATACAGGGGGTCCACGAGCAGTACTTC. Protein sequence: CASSIQGVHEQYF. Complete variable domain (other parts from reference TRBV28 and TRBJ2-7): DVKVTQSSRYLVKRTGEKVFLECVQDMDHENMFWYRQDPGLGLRLIYFSYDVKMKEKGDIPEGYSVSREKKERFSLILESASTNQTSMYLCASSIQGVHEQYFGPGTRLTVT.

With respect to this clonotype: This may come from a read error, since a much larger clone is one base off. This sequence joins TRBV28 and TRBJ2-5, with D possibly matching TRBD1 (8 bases). The J call may be in error: the DNA end matches TRBJ2-7 better. CDR1 MDHEN and CDR2 SYDVKM come from the germline V gene. CDR3 length: 14 amino acids. This CDR3 reads CASGLSQGGYEQYF. The CDR3 DNA is TGTGCCAGCGGTTTATCACAGGGGGGGTACGAGCAGTACTTC.

Notes on this clonotype: A read error may be the cause here, since a much bigger clone is one base away. The rearrangement uses TRBV12-3 or TRBV12-4 and TRBJ1-2, with D possibly TRBD1 on 5 matching bases. CDR3 length: 13 residues. Trimming took off 5 bases at V and 0 bases at J, with 7 bases between the two ends. The CDR3 sequence is CASSRTTNYGYTF. CDR3 bases: TGTGCCAGCAGTCGGACAACTAACTATGGCTACACCTTC.

As DNA, the CDR3 is TGTGCCAGTAGTATGGGTTCACCAAGCTCCTACGAGCAGTACTTC. Its protein is CASSMGSPSSYEQYF. The chain recombines TRBV19 with TRBJ2-7; no definite D call. The CDR3 is made up of 15 amino acids. The ends were cut back, 3 bases at V and 0 bases at J, with 12 bases in the middle. Looked up from germline, CDR1 is LNHDA and CDR2 is SQIVND (reference sequence). Full variable domain (rest looked up from reference TRBV19 and TRBJ2-7): DGGITQSPKYLFRKEGQNVTLSCEQNLNHDAMYWYRQDPGQGLRLIYYSQIVNDFQKGDIAEGYSVSREKKESFPLTVTSAQKNPTAFYLCASSMGSPSSYEQYFGPGTRLTVT.

This CDR3 is CASSDVGGSIQYF. The CDR3 DNA reads TGCGCCAGCTCGGACGTCGGAGGATCCATTCAGTACTTC. J is TRBJ2-4 and V is TRBV5-1, with D maybe TRBD2 (5 bases). The germline V gene encodes CDR1 SGHRS and CDR2 YFSETQ. The V gene lost 7 bases and the J gene lost 9 bases, with 17 bases spanning the gap. The length of the CDR3 is 13 residues. The variable domain in full, with the rest retrieved from reference TRBV5-1 and TRBJ2-4, is KAGVTQTPRYLIKTRGQQVTLSCSPISGHRSVSWYQQTPGQGLQFLFEYFSETQRNKGNFPGRFSGRQFSNSRSEMNVSTLELGDSALYLCASSDVGGSIQYFGAGTRLSVL.

This clonotype appeared a few times. The chain links TRBV27 to TRBJ2-7; 7 bases agree with TRBD1. Germline loops: CDR1 MNHEY, CDR2 SMNVEV (reference sequence). The CDR3 covers 14 residues. V shed 7 bases and J 0 bases; nucleotides not matched to a gene: 6. The DNA for the CDR3 is TGTGCCAGCACCTCAGGGGACAGCTCCTACGAGCAGTACTTC. Translating it yields CASTSGDSSYEQYF.

In its sample, this clonotype was seen a few times. The gene calls are TRBV28 and TRBJ2-4, with a tentative D call TRBD1 (6 bases). The CDR3 runs 15 residues. Germline CDR1 is MDHEN and CDR2 is SYDVKM. V was shortened by 2 bases and J by 7 bases, with 15 bases between the two germline ends. CDR3 residues: CASSLRFGGRNIQYF. CDR3 nucleotide sequence: TGTGCCAGCAGTTTACGGTTTGGGGGCCGGAACATTCAGTACTTC.

V usage is TRBV29-1 and J usage is TRBJ2-7; D is undetermined. TRBJ2-5 matches the DNA end more closely, so the J call is doubtful. The CDR3 sequence is 11 residues long. The germline CDR1 and CDR2 sequences are SQVTM and ANQGSEA. DNA for the CDR3: TGCAGCGTTGTGTCCGGAGCGACCCAGTACTTC. This encodes CSVVSGATQYF.

The rearrangement links TRBV12-3 or TRBV12-4 to TRBJ2-5, with 7 nucleotides matching TRBD1. J gave up 11 bases and V 8 bases, and 11 bases lay outside the gene matches. There are 12 residues in the CDR3. The CDR3 is CASSGTVYKQYF. The CDR3 region has the DNA TGTGCCAGCTCCGGGACAGTCTACAAGCAGTACTTC.

The chain joins TRBV7-2 to TRBJ1-3; D might be TRBD1 (5 bases). The CDR3 runs to 15 residues. Trimming left V 1 base short and J 4 bases short, with 11 bases between. Germline values: CDR1 SGHTA, CDR2 FQGNSA. The CDR3 sequence is CASSLEFGAGNTIYF. The CDR3 DNA is TGTGCCAGCAGCTTAGAATTCGGGGCCGGAAACACCATATATTTT.

The rearrangement uses TRBV12-5 and TRBJ2-5, with 8 bases identical to TRBD1. The V gene's germline CDR1 is LGHNT and CDR2 FRNRAP. V dropped 4 bases and J dropped 4; count of bases not matched to a gene: 5. The length of the CDR3 is 14 residues. The CDR3 nucleotides read TGTGCTAGTGGTTCGGACAGGGAGGCAGAGACCCAGTACTTC. This codes for CASGSDREAETQYF. Using reference TRBV12-5 and TRBJ2-5 for the parts outside the CDR3, the full variable domain is DARVTQTPRHKVTEMGQEVTMRCQPILGHNTVFWYRQTMMQGLELLAYFRNRAPLDDSGMPKDRFSAEMPDATLATLKIQPSEPRDSAVYFCASGSDREAETQYFGPGTRLLVL.

This chain joins TRBV7-3 and TRBJ2-6, with 10 bases matching TRBD1. V was pared by 5 bases and J by 4 bases, with 5 bases of the junction left unmatched. The length of the CDR3 is 16 residues. Germline V gene lookup returns CDR1 SGHTA and CDR2 FQGTGA. CDR3 in amino acids: CASSIDRGLGANVLTF. The CDR3 nucleotides read TGTGCCAGCAGCATCGACAGGGGGCTCGGGGCCAACGTCCTGACTTTC.

The chain carries TRBV10-2 and TRBJ2-5, with D possibly matching TRBD2 (5 bases). This CDR3 has 14 amino acids. Germline-derived CDR1 and CDR2 are WSHSY and SAAADI. V shed 7 bases and J shed 1 base, with 13 bases lying between them. CDR3 sequence: CASNRRGFQETQYF. DNA of the CDR3: TGCGCCAGCAATCGCCGGGGTTTCCAAGAGACCCAGTACTTC.

Many counts were recorded for this clonotype. The chain employs TRBV7-3 and TRBJ2-1; a weak D match, TRBD1 (5 bases). Germline V lookup: CDR1 SGHTA, CDR2 FQGTGA. This CDR3 region has 15 residues. V was shortened by 5 bases and J by 6 bases, with 17 bases between the two germline ends. The CDR3: CASSPNPLQGNEQFF. The CDR3 DNA reads as TGTGCCAGCAGCCCAAACCCTCTGCAGGGCAATGAGCAGTTCTTC.

A few counts support this clonotype. V gene TRBV4-1 combines with J gene TRBJ2-1, with 12 bases aligning to TRBD2. Trimming removed 0 bases from V and 6 bases from J; junction bases left unmatched: 12. This CDR3 is 19 amino acids long. The germline V gene has CDR1 MGHRA and CDR2 YSYEKL. CDR3 amino acids: CASSQDGRLAGAARNEQFF. The CDR3 DNA reads as TGCGCCAGCAGCCAAGATGGGCGACTAGCGGGAGCTGCCCGCAATGAGCAGTTCTTC.

The rearrangement joins TRBV30 to TRBJ2-7, with 7 nucleotides matching TRBD1. In germline, CDR1 is GTSNPN, CDR2 SVGIG (reference sequence). The CDR3 runs to 13 residues. V shed 0 bases and J 2 bases; nucleotides not matched to a gene: 1. This chain's CDR3 is CAWSVGTAYEQYF. CDR3 coding DNA: TGTGCCTGGAGTGTAGGGACAGCCTACGAGCAGTACTTC.

The chain joins TRBV12-3 or TRBV12-4 to TRBJ2-3; D is possibly TRBD2 (6 bases). The V and J ends lost 3 bases and 2 bases respectively, with 15 bases between them. The CDR3 length is 16 residues. This chain's CDR3 is CASSLGWASDTDTQYF. CDR3 sequence (DNA): TGTGCCAGCAGTTTGGGCTGGGCTAGCGACACAGATACGCAGTATTTT.

The sample holds one count of this clonotype. The rearrangement joins TRBV7-3 to TRBJ2-3, with D unclear. CDR1 is SGHTA, CDR2 FQGTGA, per germline. Trimming removed 5 bases from V and 4 bases from J, with 13 bases in between. The CDR3 covers 14 residues. The CDR3 loop is CASSQNTVPDTQYF. CDR3 coding DNA: TGTGCCAGCAGCCAAAATACTGTCCCAGATACGCAGTATTTT.

This rearrangement joins TRBV7-7 to TRBJ2-5; the D is unclear. Germline V gene lookup returns CDR1 SSHAT and CDR2 FNYEAQ (reference sequence). The CDR3 is made up of 13 amino acids. Deletions cut 5 bases from V and 4 bases from J, with 11 bases between. For the CDR3, the DNA is TGTGCCAGCAGCACAGACACGGGAGAGACCCAGTACTTC. It specifies CASSTDTGETQYF.

The chain combines TRBV20-1 with TRBJ2-3; 13 bases align to TRBD2. This CDR3 has 19 amino acids. Germline assignment: CDR1 DFQATT and CDR2 SNEGSKA (reference sequence). The V and J ends lost 6 bases and 0 bases, in that order; junction bases with no gene match: 15. This CDR3 is CSANRGLAGVLSSTDTQYF. The CDR3 DNA reads as TGCAGTGCAAACCGAGGACTAGCGGGAGTCCTATCAAGCACAGATACGCAGTATTTT.

The chain employs TRBV30 and TRBJ2-7; D is unclear. The germline V gene has CDR1 GTSNPN and CDR2 SVGIG (reference sequence). CDR3 length: 12 residues. Trimming shortened V by 0 bases and J by 4 bases, and 7 bases separated the two germline ends. The CDR3 protein is CAWSVSGYEQYF. The DNA for the CDR3 is TGTGCCTGGAGTGTGTCCGGGTACGAGCAGTACTTC.

The chain uses TRBV4-1 and TRBJ2-1; 8 positions agree with TRBD2. The CDR3 runs 16 residues. Germline V gives CDR1 MGHRA, CDR2 YSYEKL. J gave up 3 bases and V 1 base, and 5 bases lay outside the gene matches. CDR3 sequence reads: CASSQARGTSYNEQFF. The CDR3 region has the DNA TGCGCCAGCAGCCAAGCCCGAGGGACTAGCTACAATGAGCAGTTCTTC.

The V gene is TRBV7-9, the J gene TRBJ2-7; 12 bases fit TRBD1. This CDR3 has 15 amino acids. After removal of 5 bases from V and 6 bases from J, the junction contained 8 bases not matched to a gene. Germline CDR1 reads SEHNR; CDR2 reads FQNEAQ (reference sequence). CDR3 DNA: TGTGCCAGCAGCATAGGGACAGGGGGCCTGGGCGAGCAGTACTTC. It translates to CASSIGTGGLGEQYF.

Notes on this clonotype: The junction departs from germline at one end; a sequencing error may be responsible. This sequence joins TRBV5-6 and TRBJ2-6, with 8 bases matching TRBD1. The CDR3 length is 17 residues. Germline lookup yields CDR1 SGHDT and CDR2 YYEEEE. The CDR3 sequence is CVSSAGTGPSGANVLTF. The CDR3 DNA is TGTGTCAGCAGCGCCGGGACAGGACCTTCTGGGGCCAACGTCCTGACTTTC.

The chain has TRBV12-3 or TRBV12-4 and TRBJ1-6; D not certain. There are 14 residues in the CDR3. The V end lost 3 bases, the J end lost 4 bases, and 7 bases lay between the germline ends. This chain's CDR3 is CASSFGNYNSPLHF. The CDR3 nucleotides read TGTGCCAGCAGTTTCGGAAATTATAATTCACCCCTCCACTTT.

CDR3 residues: CATQWGLRQYF. The CDR3 DNA is TGTGCCACGCAGTGGGGACTTCGGCAGTACTTC. This sequence joins TRBV24-1 and TRBJ2-5; tentatively, D is TRBD2 (6 bases). V was cut by 10 bases and J by 11 bases, with 16 bases left in between. Germline values: CDR1 KGHDR, CDR2 SFDVKD. The CDR3 extends over 11 amino acids.